What follows are 29 T cell receptor beta chains derived from one specimen sequenced in a study of T-cell memory formation after mild COVID-19. Each CDR3 protein is one row after TCRdb ran MiXCR on the 5' RACE reads. Among approximately 350,000 distinct CDR3 sequences listed, 10% to 15% were seen once. Material: PBMCs or a T cell subset sorted from them (not recorded which). The receptors shown here come from a man in his late teens or twenties who had mild COVID-19 (a few samples of this study predate the infection). Cell type and time point are not known.

This clonotype was detected a few times. V usage is TRBV27 and J usage is TRBJ2-2; the match to TRBD2 covers 14 bases. The CDR3 length is 19 residues. V lost 2 bases to trimming and J lost 7 bases; unmatched junction nucleotides: 12. The germline V gene has CDR1 MNHEY and CDR2 SMNVEV (reference sequence). The CDR3 bases are TGTGCCAGCAGTTTAGGGACTAGCGGGGGCCTACGGGTCAACGGGGAGCTGTTTTTT. Its translation is CASSLGTSGGLRVNGELFF.

For this clonotype: At one end the junction does not follow the germline gene, possibly because of a read error. The chain employs TRBV7-7 and TRBJ2-1; possibly TRBD2 for D (7 bases). CDR3 length: 13 residues. The germline V gene has CDR1 SSHAT and CDR2 FNYEAQ (reference sequence). CDR3 nucleotide sequence: TGTGCTAGCAGCACGCGGGGGCACAATGAGCAGTTCTTC. Translation gives CASSTRGHNEQFF.

V usage is TRBV7-3 and J usage is TRBJ2-4, with TRBD1 identical over 9 bases. V shed 5 bases, J shed 0 bases, and the junction held 5 bases outside the gene matches. Germline V CDR1 and CDR2: SGHTA, FQGTGA. The CDR3 extends over 16 amino acids. CDR3 in DNA: TGTGCCAGCAGCCCTGGACAGGGGACAGCCAAAAACATTCAGTACTTC. Its protein is CASSPGQGTAKNIQYF.

This chain connects TRBV30 to TRBJ1-1, with D perhaps TRBD1 (5 bases). CDR1 is GTSNPN and CDR2 is SVGIG in the germline V gene (reference sequence). The V end was cut by 0 bases, the J end by 6 bases, with 14 bases between. The CDR3 is 14 residues long. CDR3 amino acids: CAWSVPGTAAEAFF. CDR3 sequence (DNA): TGTGCCTGGAGTGTACCTGGGACGGCTGCTGAAGCTTTCTTT.

The chain links TRBV5-5 to TRBJ2-1, with D hard to call. The CDR3 is 12 residues long. In germline, CDR1 is SGHKS, CDR2 YYEKEE (reference sequence). Trimming pared 4 bases from V and 12 bases from J, leaving 14 bases between. CDR3 sequence (DNA): TGTGCCAGCAGCCTAGTGGGTTGGGGGCAGTTCTTC. The encoded protein is CASSLVGWGQFF. The full variable domain, in which reference TRBV5-5 and TRBJ2-1 provide the parts outside the CDR3, is DAGVTQSPTHLIKTRGQQVTLRCSPISGHKSVSWYQQVLGQGPQFIFQYYEKEERGRGNFPDRFSARQFPNYSSELNVNALLLGDSALYLCASSLVGWGQFFGPGTRLTVL.

The chain couples TRBV5-1 to TRBJ1-6; D not resolved. The V end lost 2 bases, the J end lost 8 bases, and 17 bases lay between the germline ends. In germline, CDR1 is SGHRS, CDR2 YFSETQ. This CDR3 is 16 amino acids long. Written as DNA, the CDR3 is TGCGCCAGCAGCTTAACAAAGGGCCCGAAGGATTCACCCCTCCACTTT. Protein sequence: CASSLTKGPKDSPLHF.

This clonotype was observed a handful of times. The conserved closing phenylalanine or tryptophan is absent in this CDR3, likely reflecting a read error. The limits of the CDR3 on the DNA are not certain, so only TCRdb's listed CDR3 is given. V and J are TRBV7-9 and TRBJ2-7; the DNA was not compared with TRBD2, the D call given in the table. Germline V CDR1 and CDR2: SEHNR, FQNEAQ (reference sequence). Termini included, the CDR3 measures 13 amino acids. Here the CDR3 reads CASSAPAGVGEQI.

In DNA form, the CDR3 reads TGTGCCATCACTTATCGTCCTGATTACAATGAGCAGTTCTTC. Translated, it gives CAITYRPDYNEQFF. The rearrangement uses TRBV10-3 and TRBJ2-1; D not resolved. The CDR3 is 14 residues long. The germline V and J ends were trimmed by 7 bases and 4 bases, with 14 bases remaining between them. The germline V gene has CDR1 ENHRY and CDR2 SYGVKD.

This clonotype was found many times. The V gene is TRBV5-1, the J gene TRBJ2-3; no clear D gene. The CDR3 runs to 14 residues. V was shortened by 5 bases and J by 0 bases, with 10 bases between the two germline ends. Looked up from germline, CDR1 is SGHRS and CDR2 is YFSETQ. The CDR3, as DNA: TGCGCCAGCAGGGAACGTCCTAGCACAGATACGCAGTATTTT. Its protein is CASRERPSTDTQYF.

This clonotype was seen a few times. The chain recombines TRBV7-6 with TRBJ2-1, with D hard to call. Trimming took off 5 bases at V and 8 bases at J, with 19 bases between the two ends. Germline CDR1 reads SGHVS; CDR2 reads FNYEAQ. The CDR3 length is 15 residues. The CDR3: CASSPLGGRSDEQFF. CDR3 nucleotide sequence: TGTGCCAGCAGCCCCTTGGGCGGTCGCTCTGATGAGCAGTTCTTC.

This clonotype showed up just a few times. This chain connects TRBV7-2 to TRBJ2-5; TRBD1 is a possible D gene (7 bases). This CDR3 spans 13 amino acids. Germline-derived CDR1 and CDR2 are SGHTA and FQGNSA. Trimming stripped 4 bases from V and 5 bases from J, with 11 bases between. CDR3 residues: CASSSRGAETQYF. The CDR3, as DNA: TGTGCCAGCAGCTCCAGGGGGGCGGAGACCCAGTACTTC.

This clonotype turned up a few times. The V call is TRBV28, the J call TRBJ2-5; no clear D. This CDR3 is 14 amino acids long. V lost 1 base and J lost 5, with 11 bases in between. Germline V gives CDR1 MDHEN, CDR2 SYDVKM. In nucleotides, the CDR3 is TGTGCCAGCAGTTTATTGAGGCAGAGCGAGACCCAGTACTTC. Protein product: CASSLLRQSETQYF.

The chain joins TRBV20-1 to TRBJ2-3, with TRBD1 as a possible D gene (5 bases). The CDR3 extends over 15 amino acids. V lost 3 bases and J 6 bases, leaving 19 bases between the germline ends. CDR1 DFQATT and CDR2 SNEGSKA come from the germline V gene (reference sequence). The CDR3 DNA reads TGCAGTGCTAGGGAAGGGGCTATTGTTCTTGATACGCAGTATTTT. As protein: CSAREGAIVLDTQYF.

The chain carries TRBV15 and TRBJ1-6, with a tentative D call TRBD1 (5 bases). Trimming cost V 0 bases and J 12 bases, with 12 bases left between them. CDR1 LNHNV and CDR2 YYDKDF come from the germline V gene (reference sequence). The CDR3 spans 14 residues. This chain's CDR3 is CATSRDNKQGPLHF. The CDR3 bases are TGTGCCACCAGCAGAGATAACAAGCAGGGACCCCTCCACTTT.

This clonotype was counted between two and nine times. V and J are TRBV6-5 and TRBJ1-6; D might be TRBD1 (6 bases). CDR3 length: 16 residues. V was clipped by 2 bases and J by 7 bases, with 15 bases between them. Germline CDR1 reads MNHEY; CDR2 reads SVGAGI. CDR3 coding DNA: TGTGCCAGCAGTTACGCCCGCAGGGGTTTCAATTCACCCCTCCACTTT. Protein product: CASSYARRGFNSPLHF.

This clonotype turned up a few times. The chain is built from TRBV29-1 and TRBJ1-1; TRBD1 might be the D (6 bases). The CDR3 totals 15 residues. Germline CDR1 is SQVTM and CDR2 is ANQGSEA. V gave up 5 bases and J gave up 1 base, with 17 bases separating them. The CDR3 DNA sequence: TGCAGCGTTCAGGGGTCCACAAGCGGGAACACTGAAGCTTTCTTT. Translation gives CSVQGSTSGNTEAFF.

This clonotype was counted a few times. The chain has TRBV20-1 and TRBJ1-5, with D possibly TRBD1 on 5 matching bases. CDR1 and CDR2 from the germline V gene are DFQATT and SNEGSKA (reference sequence). V gave up 2 bases and J gave up 5 bases, with 7 bases separating them. The CDR3 extends over 12 amino acids. Written as DNA, the CDR3 is TGCAGTGCTAGACAGGGCGATCAGCCCCAGCATTTT. Translating it yields CSARQGDQPQHF.

V and J are TRBV21-1 and TRBJ2-7. TRBV21-1 is noted as a pseudogene. The CDR3 has 13 amino acids. This CDR3 is CASSKVSLTLQYV. The DNA of the CDR3 is TGTGCCAGCAGCAAAGTCAGTCTCACCTTGCAGTACGTC.

In this sample, this clonotype turned up a few times. V is TRBV5-6 and J is TRBJ2-7; the D gene could be TRBD1 or TRBD2 (5 bases each). From germline, CDR1 is SGHDT and CDR2 YYEEEE. The CDR3 is 14 residues long. CDR3: CASSLISGTTPRDV. DNA for the CDR3: TGTGCCAGCAGCCTAATTTCCGGGACGACTCCTCGGGACGTC.

This clonotype occurred a few times. V usage is TRBV7-3 and J usage is TRBJ2-7; 7 bases line up with TRBD2. CDR3 length: 16 residues. Germline V lookup: CDR1 SGHTA, CDR2 FQGTGA. V trimming: 1 base; J trimming: 5 bases; junction bases outside the gene matches: 11. The CDR3, as DNA: TGTGCCAGCAGCTTAATGAAACGGGGGGTGTTCGACGAGCAGTACTTC. Amino acids: CASSLMKRGVFDEQYF.

Only a few counts were recorded for this clonotype. V and J are TRBV5-1 and TRBJ1-1; weak D call: TRBD1 (6 bases). Looked up from germline, CDR1 is SGHRS and CDR2 is YFSETQ. V lost 4 bases, J lost 0 bases, and 13 bases lay in between. This CDR3 region has 15 residues. CDR3 sequence reads: CASSPTGTMNTEAFF. In nucleotides, the CDR3 is TGCGCCAGCAGCCCGACAGGAACCATGAACACTGAAGCTTTCTTT. Combining the CDR3 with reference TRBV5-1 and TRBJ1-1 gives the whole variable domain KAGVTQTPRYLIKTRGQQVTLSCSPISGHRSVSWYQQTPGQGLQFLFEYFSETQRNKGNFPGRFSGRQFSNSRSEMNVSTLELGDSALYLCASSPTGTMNTEAFFGQGTRLTVV.

In its sample, this clonotype was seen a few times. Written as DNA, the CDR3 is TGTGCCAGCAGGGGTGTCGCTGGGGCCAACGTCCTGACTTTC. Amino acid sequence: CASRGVAGANVLTF. The rearrangement joins TRBV6-6 to TRBJ2-6; D gene uncertain. The germline gives CDR1 MNHNY, CDR2 SVGAGI (reference sequence). This CDR3 has 14 residues. V dropped 6 bases and J dropped 2 bases, with 8 bases sitting between them.

V gene TRBV7-8 combines with J gene TRBJ1-1; no firm D call. Germline V CDR1 and CDR2: SGHVS, FQNEAQ. Trimming stripped 3 bases from V and 1 base from J, with 12 bases between. The CDR3 totals 15 residues. The CDR3, as DNA: TGTGCCAGCAGCTTGATGGGCCCGGCGAACACTGAAGCTTTCTTT. Protein: CASSLMGPANTEAFF.

This clonotype was picked up many times. This chain links TRBV12-3 or TRBV12-4 with TRBJ2-7, with unresolved D. V was clipped by 6 bases and J by 2 bases, with 17 bases between them. The CDR3 loop spans 15 amino acids. CDR3 nucleotide sequence: TGTGCCAGCAGAGCCTCCGGACCTACTCCCTACGAGCAGTACGTC. Its protein is CASRASGPTPYEQYV.

This chain joins TRBV30 and TRBJ1-1; D is undetermined. The V end was cut by 5 bases, the J end by 0 bases, with 10 bases between. Germline CDR1 and CDR2: GTSNPN and SVGIG (reference sequence). The CDR3 runs 13 residues. The CDR3 protein is CAWEGNMNTEAFF. The CDR3 bases are TGTGCCTGGGAGGGCAACATGAACACTGAAGCTTTCTTT.

This clonotype was seen a handful of times. The V gene is TRBV3-1, the J gene TRBJ1-1; 9 nucleotides match TRBD1. Looked up from germline, CDR1 is LGHDT and CDR2 is YNNKEL (reference sequence). This CDR3 has 14 amino acids. Unmatched junction bases numbered 3, after V lost 2 bases and J lost 5 bases. CDR3 sequence (DNA): TGTGCCAGCAGCCAAACAGGGGGCCGTACTGAAGCTTTCTTT. Its translation: CASSQTGGRTEAFF.

This clonotype was counted a few times. The chain links TRBV4-1 to TRBJ1-6; a possible D gene is TRBD1 (5 bases). The germline V gene encodes CDR1 MGHRA and CDR2 YSYEKL. CDR3 size: 16 residues. Trimming pared 1 base from V and 6 bases from J, leaving 13 bases between. The CDR3 spells CASSQGGRTGNSPLHF. Written as DNA, the CDR3 is TGCGCCAGCAGCCAAGGGGGGAGGACGGGTAATTCACCCCTCCACTTT.

This sequence joins TRBV28 and TRBJ1-6; a weak D match, TRBD1 (6 bases). Germline values: CDR1 MDHEN, CDR2 SYDVKM. CDR3 length equals 13 residues. V was pared by 4 bases and J by 9 bases, with 10 bases between. This chain's CDR3 is CASSSTGFSPLHF. The CDR3 bases are TGTGCCAGCAGTTCTACAGGGTTTTCACCCCTCCACTTT.

A few counts support this clonotype. The chain uses TRBV20-1 and TRBJ2-4; D gene unclear. V gave up 5 bases and J gave up 0 bases, with 14 bases separating them. Per germline, CDR1 DFQATT and CDR2 SNEGSKA (reference sequence). CDR3 length equals 15 residues. The CDR3 DNA reads as TGCAGTGCTGGCGACAAGGGATTAGCCAAAAACATTCAGTACTTC. Translated: CSAGDKGLAKNIQYF.